This TCR beta chain comes out of a study of blood T cell repertoires in COVID-19 (dated by TCRdb to the early 2020s). Some background on the complete study: Samples covering the acute and convalescent phases of COVID-19 were provided by collaborators in the United States, Italy and Spain. Deeply sampled blood TCRbeta repertoires from subjects exposed to, actively infected with, or recovered from COVID-19 were included in the dataset. The repertoires were made available in a free public database intended to serve as a resource for research on the immune response to SARS-CoV-2. Nearly every sample came with metadata listing a de-identified subject ID, COVID-19 status, age in years and sex. HLA class I and class II types, where available, came from metadata supplied by the sample provider rather than from assay-based typing. The material from the prospective study consisted of cDNA or gDNA derived from T cells, B-cell-depleted T cells, or PBMCs. Samples were obtained from the ongoing ImmuneRACE study (first 160 participants) and from about 1,300 subjects provided by 6 global collaborators.

Each collaborating institution followed its own protocols to collect whole blood in K2EDTA tubes. For TCRbeta analysis, collaborators shipped samples in one of three forms: frozen whole blood, isolated PBMCs, or DNA extracted from either of those sample types. A word on this clone: Its antigen remains undetermined. Within one base of it there is no much larger clone, and no base qualities were kept.

The immunoSEQ Assay, a bias-controlled multiplex PCR, was used to amplify TCRbeta CDR3 regions from genomic DNA. In the paper's pipeline: The number of nucleated cells in each sample was estimated from the amplification of reference gene primers within the assay. Sequence reads were collapsed and filtered to measure the absolute abundance of every unique TCRbeta CDR3 rearrangement. Productive Simpson clonality was computed per sample as the square root of Simpson's diversity index over productive rearrangements. The table comes from immuneACCESS by way of TCRdb, which keeps in-frame sequences with V and J called. Part of the clones is missing from these tables; in studies checked, under half for an unresolved V gene and the rest for unknown reasons. V, J and clone size are those of that table, while D and trimming were read from the DNA. This sample gives roughly 80,000 clones in total; 85% to 95% of them show up just once. Under 2% of the sample is taken by the ten largest.

The CDR1 and CDR2 encoded by the germline V gene are ENHRY and SYGVKD. Relative to germline, V is 3 bases shorter and J is 4 bases shorter, with 15 bases between their ends. The CDR3 numbers 15 residues from cysteine through phenylalanine. The entry retains the CDR3 DNA only, 45 bases that are in frame from base 1. Beyond this particular receptor, the publication reports: The quantity of clinical and demographic metadata differed by source and by participant and was supplied without curation.

The sequence came from a man in his fifties or sixties with acute or convalescent COVID-19. The chain uses TRBV10-3 and TRBJ1-2; the D gene identity is not certain. The specimen sequenced was peripheral blood. The DNA sequence is TGTGCCATCAGTGAATCCAGAGGAGTCAGCTATGGCTACACCTTC. It translates as CAISESRGVSYGYTF.